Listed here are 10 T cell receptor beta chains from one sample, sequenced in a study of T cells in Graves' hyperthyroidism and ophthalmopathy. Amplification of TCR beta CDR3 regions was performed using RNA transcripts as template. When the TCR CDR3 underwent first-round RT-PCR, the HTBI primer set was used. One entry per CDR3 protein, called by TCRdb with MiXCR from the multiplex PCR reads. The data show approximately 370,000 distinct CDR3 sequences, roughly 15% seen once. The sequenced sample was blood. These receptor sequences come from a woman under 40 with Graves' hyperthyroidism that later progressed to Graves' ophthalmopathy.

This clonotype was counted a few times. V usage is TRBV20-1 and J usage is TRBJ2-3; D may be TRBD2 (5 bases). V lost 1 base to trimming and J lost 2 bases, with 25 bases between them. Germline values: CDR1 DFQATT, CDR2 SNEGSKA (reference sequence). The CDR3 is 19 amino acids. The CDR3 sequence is CSARVILRLLRETTDTQYF. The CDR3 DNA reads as TGCAGTGCTAGAGTTATCCTCAGGTTACTGAGGGAAACCACAGATACGCAGTATTTT.

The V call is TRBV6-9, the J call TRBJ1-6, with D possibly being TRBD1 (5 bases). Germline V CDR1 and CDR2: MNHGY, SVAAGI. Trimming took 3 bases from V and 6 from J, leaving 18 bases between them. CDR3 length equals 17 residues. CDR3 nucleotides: TGTGCCAGCAGTTACGAGGACACGGCGAGGACTAATTCACCCCTCCACTTT. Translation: CASSYEDTARTNSPLHF.

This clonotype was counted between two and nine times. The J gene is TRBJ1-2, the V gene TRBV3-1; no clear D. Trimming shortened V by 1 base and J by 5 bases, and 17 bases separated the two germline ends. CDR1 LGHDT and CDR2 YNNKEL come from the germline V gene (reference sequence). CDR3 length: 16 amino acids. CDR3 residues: CASSQVSAGPRYGYTF. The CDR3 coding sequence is TGTGCCAGCAGCCAAGTTAGCGCGGGTCCCAGGTATGGCTACACCTTC.

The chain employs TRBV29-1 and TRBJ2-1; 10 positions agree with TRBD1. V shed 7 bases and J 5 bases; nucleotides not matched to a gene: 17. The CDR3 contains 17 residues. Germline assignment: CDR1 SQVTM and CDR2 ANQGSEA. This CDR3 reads CSGAGQGKGIADNEQFF. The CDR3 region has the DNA TGCAGCGGCGCGGGACAGGGGAAGGGCATAGCTGACAATGAGCAGTTCTTC.

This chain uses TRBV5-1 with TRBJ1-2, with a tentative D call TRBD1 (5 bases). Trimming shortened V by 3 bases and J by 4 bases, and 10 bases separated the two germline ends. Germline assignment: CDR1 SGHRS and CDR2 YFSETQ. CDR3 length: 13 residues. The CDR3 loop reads CASSSGNSYGYTF. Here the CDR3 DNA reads TGCGCCAGCAGCTCAGGGAATAGCTATGGCTACACCTTC.

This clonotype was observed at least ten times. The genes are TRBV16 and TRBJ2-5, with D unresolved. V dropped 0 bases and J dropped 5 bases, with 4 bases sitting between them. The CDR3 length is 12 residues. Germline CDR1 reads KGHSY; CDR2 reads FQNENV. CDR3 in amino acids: CASSQSRETQYF. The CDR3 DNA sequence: TGTGCCAGCAGCCAATCTCGGGAGACCCAGTACTTC.

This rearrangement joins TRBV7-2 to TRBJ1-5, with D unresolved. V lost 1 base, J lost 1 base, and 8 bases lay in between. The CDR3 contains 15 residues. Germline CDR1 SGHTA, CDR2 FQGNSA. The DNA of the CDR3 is TGTGCCAGCAGCTTAGATGACGGAAGCAATCAGCCCCAGCATTTT. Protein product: CASSLDDGSNQPQHF.

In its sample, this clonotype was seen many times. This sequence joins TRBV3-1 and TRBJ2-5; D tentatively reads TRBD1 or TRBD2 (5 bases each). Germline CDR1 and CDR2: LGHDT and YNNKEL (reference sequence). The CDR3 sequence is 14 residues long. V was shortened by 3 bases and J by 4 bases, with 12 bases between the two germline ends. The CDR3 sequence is CASSHPRAGETQYF. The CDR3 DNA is TGTGCCAGCAGCCATCCCAGGGCGGGAGAGACCCAGTACTTC.

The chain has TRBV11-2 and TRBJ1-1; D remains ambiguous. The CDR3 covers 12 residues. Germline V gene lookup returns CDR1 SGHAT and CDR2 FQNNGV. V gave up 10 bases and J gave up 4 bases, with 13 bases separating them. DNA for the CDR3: TGTGCCATCCGGAGGTCTACCACTGAAGCTTTCTTT. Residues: CAIRRSTTEAFF.

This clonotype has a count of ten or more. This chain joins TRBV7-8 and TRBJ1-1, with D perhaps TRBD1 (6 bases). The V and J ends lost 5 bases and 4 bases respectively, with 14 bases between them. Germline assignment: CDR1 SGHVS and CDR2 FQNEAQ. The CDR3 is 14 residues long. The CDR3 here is CASSDWTVATEAFF. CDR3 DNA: TGTGCCAGCAGCGACTGGACAGTTGCCACTGAAGCTTTCTTT.